A single sample is the source of the 3 T cell receptor beta chains below, sequenced in a study of early T cells in non-severe SARS-CoV-2 infection. MiXCR, applied by TCRdb to the 5' RACE reads, yields one record per CDR3 protein. The data contain fewer than 60,000 distinct CDR3 sequences, roughly a tenth of them singletons. The sequencing used whole blood, collected at baseline. The source is an adult who was a healthcare worker with PCR-confirmed SARS-CoV-2 infection or an uninfected control (not recorded which).

V usage is TRBV20-1 and J usage is TRBJ2-2; a possible D gene is TRBD1 (5 bases). The CDR3 is 15 residues long. Trimming left V 3 bases short and J 3 bases short, with 14 bases between. The germline CDR1 and CDR2 sequences are DFQATT and SNEGSKA (reference sequence). CDR3 DNA sequence: TGCAGTGCTAGCTATGCAGGGCTACACACCGGGGAGCTGTTTTTT. Amino acid sequence: CSASYAGLHTGELFF.

The chain recombines TRBV6-5 with TRBJ1-2, with 10 bases fitting TRBD1. The CDR3 runs to 15 residues. Germline CDR1 MNHEY, CDR2 SVGAGI. V lost 2 bases to trimming and J lost 6 bases; unmatched junction nucleotides: 6. The CDR3 loop is CASSYRQGATNGYTF. Here the CDR3 DNA reads TGTGCCAGCAGTTACAGACAGGGGGCTACCAATGGCTACACCTTC.

This rearrangement joins TRBV20-1 to TRBJ2-7; TRBD2 matches at 7 bases. The CDR3 contains 15 residues. The germline CDR1 and CDR2 sequences are DFQATT and SNEGSKA (reference sequence). Losses at the gene ends were 3 bases for V and 3 bases for J; bases not matched to a gene: 11. The CDR3 protein is CSASMSSGSRYEQYF. The CDR3 DNA sequence: TGCAGTGCTAGTATGTCTAGCGGAAGCCGCTACGAGCAGTACTTC.